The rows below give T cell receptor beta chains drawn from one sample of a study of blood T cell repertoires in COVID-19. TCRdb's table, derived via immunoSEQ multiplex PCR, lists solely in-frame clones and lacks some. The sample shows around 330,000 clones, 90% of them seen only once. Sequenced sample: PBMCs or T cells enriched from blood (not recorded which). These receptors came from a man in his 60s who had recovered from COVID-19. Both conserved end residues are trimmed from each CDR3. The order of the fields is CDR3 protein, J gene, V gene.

cdr3_aa: ASSQVIRGAYEQY
j_call: TRBJ2-7
v_call: TRBV3-1/TRBV3-2

cdr3_aa: ASSLAGAETQY
j_call: TRBJ2-5
v_call: TRBV7-2

cdr3_aa: ASSETGINEKLF
j_call: TRBJ1-4
v_call: TRBV25-1

cdr3_aa: ASSFRGTQGGYT
j_call: TRBJ1-2
v_call: TRBV27

cdr3_aa: ASSQPRTSGFYEQY
j_call: TRBJ2-7
v_call: TRBV4-1

cdr3_aa: ASSLASGFGNTIY
j_call: TRBJ1-3
v_call: TRBV5-1

cdr3_aa: ASRPSGYSYEQY
j_call: TRBJ2-7
v_call: TRBV5-4

cdr3_aa: ASSRSTATGELF
j_call: TRBJ2-2
v_call: TRBV7-9

cdr3_aa: ASSLEGASGTDTQY
j_call: TRBJ2-3
v_call: TRBV5-8

cdr3_aa: ASSEGGNWGNEQF
j_call: TRBJ2-1
v_call: TRBV25-1

cdr3_aa: AISESTHGLAGDNEQF
j_call: TRBJ2-1
v_call: TRBV10-3

cdr3_aa: ASSFEGATEAF
j_call: TRBJ1-1
v_call: TRBV5-1

cdr3_aa: ASSVGRSSGANVLT
j_call: TRBJ2-6
v_call: TRBV9

cdr3_aa: ASSTVGRLKNEQF
j_call: TRBJ2-1
v_call: TRBV7-2

cdr3_aa: ASSLTGSRVEAF
j_call: TRBJ1-1
v_call: TRBV4-3

cdr3_aa: ASSGGKGYT
j_call: TRBJ1-2
v_call: TRBV3-1/TRBV3-2

cdr3_aa: ASRPDRENEKLF
j_call: TRBJ1-4
v_call: TRBV5-1

cdr3_aa: ASKLGGARQF
j_call: TRBJ2-1
v_call: TRBV2

cdr3_aa: ASSRWGQGAAANEKLF
j_call: TRBJ1-4
v_call: TRBV5-8

cdr3_aa: ASSPTGEHEQF
j_call: TRBJ2-1
v_call: TRBV12-1

cdr3_aa: ASSMFASGGGNEQF
j_call: TRBJ2-1
v_call: TRBV19

cdr3_aa: ASSWGDHEQY
j_call: TRBJ2-7
v_call: TRBV5-5

cdr3_aa: SASMRAPYNEQF
j_call: TRBJ2-1
v_call: TRBV20-1

cdr3_aa: ASSQGQGGEKLF
j_call: TRBJ1-4
v_call: TRBV5-1

cdr3_aa: ASSLGGAGTYNEQF
j_call: TRBJ2-1
v_call: TRBV7-8

cdr3_aa: ASSLEENSSGNTIY
j_call: TRBJ1-3
v_call: TRBV5-5

cdr3_aa: ASSQGTGFWANVLT
j_call: TRBJ2-6
v_call: TRBV4-1

cdr3_aa: ASSLEGDSYEQY
j_call: TRBJ2-7
v_call: TRBV5-1

cdr3_aa: ASSHVERHGDTQY
j_call: TRBJ2-3
v_call: TRBV3-1/TRBV3-2

cdr3_aa: ASSQVGFGTGGSYNEQF
j_call: TRBJ2-1
v_call: TRBV3-1/TRBV3-2

cdr3_aa: ASSLSLTGPTEAF
j_call: TRBJ1-1
v_call: TRBV5-6

cdr3_aa: ASSALGLASTQY
j_call: TRBJ2-5
v_call: TRBV9

cdr3_aa: ARKRQVCQPQH
j_call: TRBJ1-5
v_call: TRBV5-3

cdr3_aa: ASSSTTGTANYGYT
j_call: TRBJ1-2
v_call: TRBV6-5

cdr3_aa: ASSLSDRGITGELF
j_call: TRBJ2-2
v_call: TRBV7-3

cdr3_aa: AISEPQGAGNTEAF
j_call: TRBJ1-1
v_call: TRBV10-3

cdr3_aa: ACAQGSTQY
j_call: TRBJ2-3
v_call: TRBV30

cdr3_aa: ASSISGGPTEAF
j_call: TRBJ1-1
v_call: TRBV19

cdr3_aa: AWSVQYEQY
j_call: TRBJ2-7
v_call: TRBV30

cdr3_aa: ASSNRPGTVSPSSYNEQF
j_call: TRBJ2-1
v_call: TRBV9

cdr3_aa: ASRYPLEAF
j_call: TRBJ1-1
v_call: TRBV7-9

cdr3_aa: ASRDNLWDTQY
j_call: TRBJ2-3
v_call: TRBV28

cdr3_aa: ASSPPSGNTGELF
j_call: TRBJ2-2
v_call: TRBV14

cdr3_aa: ASSSGTGAEKLF
j_call: TRBJ1-4
v_call: TRBV7-8

cdr3_aa: ASSLGRQKNYYGYT
j_call: TRBJ1-2
v_call: TRBV13

cdr3_aa: ASSPGQSGEKLF
j_call: TRBJ1-4
v_call: TRBV19

cdr3_aa: ASSLDSTGELF
j_call: TRBJ2-2
v_call: TRBV5-4

cdr3_aa: ASSYDRGSYEQY
j_call: TRBJ2-7
v_call: TRBV5-5

cdr3_aa: ATSRRGLDQDTQY
j_call: TRBJ2-3
v_call: TRBV15

cdr3_aa: ASSLEQGRQPQH
j_call: TRBJ1-5
v_call: TRBV7-2